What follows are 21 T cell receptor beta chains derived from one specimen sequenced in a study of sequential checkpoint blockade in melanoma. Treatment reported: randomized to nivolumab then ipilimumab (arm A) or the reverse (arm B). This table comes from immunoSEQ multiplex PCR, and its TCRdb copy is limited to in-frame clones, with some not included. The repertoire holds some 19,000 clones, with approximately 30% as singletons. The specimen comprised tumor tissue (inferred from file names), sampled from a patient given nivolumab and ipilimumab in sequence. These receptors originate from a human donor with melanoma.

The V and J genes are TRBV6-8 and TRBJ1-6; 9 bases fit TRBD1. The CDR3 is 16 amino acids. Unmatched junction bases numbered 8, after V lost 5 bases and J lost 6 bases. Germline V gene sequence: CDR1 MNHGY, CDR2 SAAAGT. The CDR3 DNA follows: TGTGCCAGCAGTGATCAAGGACAGGGGATTAATTCACCCCTCCACTTT. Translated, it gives CASSDQGQGINSPLHF.

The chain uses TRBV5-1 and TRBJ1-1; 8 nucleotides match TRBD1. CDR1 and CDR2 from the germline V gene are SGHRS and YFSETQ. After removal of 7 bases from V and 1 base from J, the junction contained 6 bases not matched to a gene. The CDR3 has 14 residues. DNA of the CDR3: TGCGCCAGCTTCCCGGGGACAGGGAACACTGAAGCTTTCTTT. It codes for CASFPGTGNTEAFF. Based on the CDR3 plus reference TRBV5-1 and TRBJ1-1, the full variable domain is KAGVTQTPRYLIKTRGQQVTLSCSPISGHRSVSWYQQTPGQGLQFLFEYFSETQRNKGNFPGRFSGRQFSNSRSEMNVSTLELGDSALYLCASFPGTGNTEAFFGQGTRLTVV.

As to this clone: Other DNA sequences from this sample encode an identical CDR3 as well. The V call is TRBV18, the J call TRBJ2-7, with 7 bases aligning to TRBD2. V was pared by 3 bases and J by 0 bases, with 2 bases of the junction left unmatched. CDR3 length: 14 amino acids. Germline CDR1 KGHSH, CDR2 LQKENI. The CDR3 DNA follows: TGTGCCAGCTCACCCGGCGGGGGCTCCTACGAGCAGTACTTC. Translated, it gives CASSPGGGSYEQYF.

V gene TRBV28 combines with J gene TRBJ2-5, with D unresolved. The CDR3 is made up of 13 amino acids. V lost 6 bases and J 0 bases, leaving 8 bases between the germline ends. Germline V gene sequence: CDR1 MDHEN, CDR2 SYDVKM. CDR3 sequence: CASRAPYQETQYF. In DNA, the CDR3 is TGTGCCAGCAGGGCCCCGTACCAAGAGACCCAGTACTTC. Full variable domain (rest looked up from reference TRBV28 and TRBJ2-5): DVKVTQSSRYLVKRTGEKVFLECVQDMDHENMFWYRQDPGLGLRLIYFSYDVKMKEKGDIPEGYSVSREKKERFSLILESASTNQTSMYLCASRAPYQETQYFGPGTRLLVL.

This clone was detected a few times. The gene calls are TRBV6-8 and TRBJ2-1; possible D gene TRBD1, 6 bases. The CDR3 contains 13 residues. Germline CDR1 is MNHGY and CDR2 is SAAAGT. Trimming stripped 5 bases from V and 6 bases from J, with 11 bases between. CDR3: CASSPRQVNEQFF. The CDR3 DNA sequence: TGTGCCAGCAGTCCCCGACAGGTCAATGAGCAGTTCTTC.

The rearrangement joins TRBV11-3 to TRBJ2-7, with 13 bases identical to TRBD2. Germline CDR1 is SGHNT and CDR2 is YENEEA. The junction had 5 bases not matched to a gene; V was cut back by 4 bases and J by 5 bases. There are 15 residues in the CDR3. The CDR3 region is CASSSLLAGGDEQYF. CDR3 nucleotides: TGTGCCAGCAGCTCATTACTAGCGGGGGGGGACGAGCAGTACTTC.

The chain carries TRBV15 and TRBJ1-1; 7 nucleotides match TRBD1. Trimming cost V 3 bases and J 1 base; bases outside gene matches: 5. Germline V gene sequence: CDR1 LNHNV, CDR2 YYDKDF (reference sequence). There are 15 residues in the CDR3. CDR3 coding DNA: TGTGCCACCAGCAGGGGAGGGGGCCGGAACACTGAAGCTTTCTTT. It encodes CATSRGGGRNTEAFF.

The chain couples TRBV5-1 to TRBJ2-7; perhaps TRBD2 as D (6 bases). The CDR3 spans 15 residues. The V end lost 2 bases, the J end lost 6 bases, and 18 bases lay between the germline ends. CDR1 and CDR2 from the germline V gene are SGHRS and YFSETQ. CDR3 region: CASSFPEDYSREQYF. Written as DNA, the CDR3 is TGCGCCAGCAGCTTCCCAGAGGACTATTCACGCGAGCAGTACTTC.

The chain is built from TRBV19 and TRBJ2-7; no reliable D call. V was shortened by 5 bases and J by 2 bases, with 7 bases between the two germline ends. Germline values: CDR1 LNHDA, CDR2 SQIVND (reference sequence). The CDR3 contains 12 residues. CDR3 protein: CASSSQTYEQYF. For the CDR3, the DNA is TGTGCCAGTAGTTCACAGACCTACGAGCAGTACTTC.

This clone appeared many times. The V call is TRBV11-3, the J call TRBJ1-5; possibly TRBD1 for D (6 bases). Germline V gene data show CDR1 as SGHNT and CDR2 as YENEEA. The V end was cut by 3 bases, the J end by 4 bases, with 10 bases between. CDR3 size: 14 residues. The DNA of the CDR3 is TGTGCCAGCAGCTTCGCAGGGGATAATCAGCCCCAGCATTTT. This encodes CASSFAGDNQPQHF.

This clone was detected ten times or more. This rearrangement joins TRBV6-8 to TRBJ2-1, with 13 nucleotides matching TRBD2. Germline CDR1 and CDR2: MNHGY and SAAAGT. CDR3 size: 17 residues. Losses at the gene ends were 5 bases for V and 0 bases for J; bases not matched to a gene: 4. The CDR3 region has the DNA TGTGCCAGCAGTCATAGGACTAGCGGGAGCTCCTACAATGAGCAGTTCTTC. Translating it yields CASSHRTSGSSYNEQFF.

The CDR3 nucleotides are TGTGCCAGCAGCGTAGGCGATAGCGGGGTCTACAATGAGCAGTTCTTC. This gives the protein CASSVGDSGVYNEQFF. V is TRBV9 and J is TRBJ2-1; 8 bases match TRBD2. Trimming took 0 bases from V and 3 from J; bases not matched to a gene: 5. Germline CDR1 is SGDLS and CDR2 is YYNGEE. CDR3 length: 16 amino acids.

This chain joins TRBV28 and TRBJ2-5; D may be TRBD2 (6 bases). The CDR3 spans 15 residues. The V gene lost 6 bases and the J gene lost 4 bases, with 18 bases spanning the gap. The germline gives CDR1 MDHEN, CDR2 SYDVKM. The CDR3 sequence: CASSLGGTGRETQYF. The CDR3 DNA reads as TGTGCCAGCAGCCTAGGCGGGACGGGAAGAGAGACCCAGTACTTC.

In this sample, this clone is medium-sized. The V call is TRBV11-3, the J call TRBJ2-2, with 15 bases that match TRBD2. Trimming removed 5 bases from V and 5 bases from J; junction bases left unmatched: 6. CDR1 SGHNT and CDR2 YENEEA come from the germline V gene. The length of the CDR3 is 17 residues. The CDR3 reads CASSQGLAGGYTGELFF. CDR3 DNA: TGTGCCAGCAGCCAGGGACTAGCGGGGGGTTATACCGGGGAGCTGTTTTTT.

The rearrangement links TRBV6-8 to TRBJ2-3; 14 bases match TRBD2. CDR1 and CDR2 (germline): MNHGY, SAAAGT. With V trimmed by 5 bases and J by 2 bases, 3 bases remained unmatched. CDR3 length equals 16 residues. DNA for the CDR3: TGTGCCAGCAGTCCGGGACTAGCGGGGGTCACAGATACGCAGTATTTT. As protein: CASSPGLAGVTDTQYF.

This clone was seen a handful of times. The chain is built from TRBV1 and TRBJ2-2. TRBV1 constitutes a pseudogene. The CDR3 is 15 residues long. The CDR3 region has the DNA TGCACCAGCAGCCAAGATAGGCAGAACACCGGGGAGCTGTTTTTT. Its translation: CTSSQDRQNTGELFF.

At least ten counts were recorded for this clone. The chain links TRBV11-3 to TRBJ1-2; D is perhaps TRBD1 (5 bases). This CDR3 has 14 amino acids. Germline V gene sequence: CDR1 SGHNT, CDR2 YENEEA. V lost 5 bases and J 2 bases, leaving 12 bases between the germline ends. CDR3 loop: CASSPAGGNYGYTF. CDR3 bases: TGTGCCAGCAGCCCCGCGGGGGGGAACTATGGCTACACCTTC.

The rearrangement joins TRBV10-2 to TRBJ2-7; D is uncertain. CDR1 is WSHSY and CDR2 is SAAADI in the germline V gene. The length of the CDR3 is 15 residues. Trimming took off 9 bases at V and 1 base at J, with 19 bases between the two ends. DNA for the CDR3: TGCGCCAGGACGGATTTGCCCTGGGCTTCCTACGAGCAGTACTTC. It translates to CARTDLPWASYEQYF.

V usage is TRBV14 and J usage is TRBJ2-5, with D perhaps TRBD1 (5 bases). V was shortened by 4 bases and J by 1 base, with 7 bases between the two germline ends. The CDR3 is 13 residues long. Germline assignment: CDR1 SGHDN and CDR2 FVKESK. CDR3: CASSRDSQETQYF. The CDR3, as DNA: TGTGCCAGCAGCCGCGACAGCCAAGAGACCCAGTACTTC.

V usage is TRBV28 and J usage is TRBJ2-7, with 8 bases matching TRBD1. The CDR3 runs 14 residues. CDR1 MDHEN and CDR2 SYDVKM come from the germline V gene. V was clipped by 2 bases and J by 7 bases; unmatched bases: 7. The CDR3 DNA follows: TGTGCCAGCAGTTTAGGAGGACAGGGTGGTGAGCAGTACTTC. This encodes CASSLGGQGGEQYF. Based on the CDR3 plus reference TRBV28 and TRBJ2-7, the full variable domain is DVKVTQSSRYLVKRTGEKVFLECVQDMDHENMFWYRQDPGLGLRLIYFSYDVKMKEKGDIPEGYSVSREKKERFSLILESASTNQTSMYLCASSLGGQGGEQYFGPGTRLTVT.

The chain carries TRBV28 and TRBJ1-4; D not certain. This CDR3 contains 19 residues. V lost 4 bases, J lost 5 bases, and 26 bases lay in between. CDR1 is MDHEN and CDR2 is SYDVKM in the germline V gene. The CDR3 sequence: CASSSIGPAQNPPNEKLFF. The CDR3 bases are TGTGCCAGCAGTTCTATCGGACCCGCCCAAAACCCACCGAATGAAAAACTGTTTTTT. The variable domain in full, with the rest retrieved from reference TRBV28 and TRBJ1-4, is DVKVTQSSRYLVKRTGEKVFLECVQDMDHENMFWYRQDPGLGLRLIYFSYDVKMKEKGDIPEGYSVSREKKERFSLILESASTNQTSMYLCASSSIGPAQNPPNEKLFFGSGTQLSVL.